These T cell receptor beta chains were read from a single sample in a study of blood T cell repertoires in COVID-19. The repertoire was sequenced with immunoSEQ multiplex PCR; TCRdb's copy has only in-frame clones and lacks some. The sample yields under 250,000 clones, approximately 78% seen once. The sample consisted of peripheral blood. These receptor sequences come from a woman under 30 with acute or convalescent COVID-19. The CDR3 runs from the conserved cysteine through the conserved F or W. D genes are given only for firm matches. Not every row has a clone size; where given, it reads once, few, many or a size class.

clone size | D gene | J gene | CDR3 length | V gene | CDR3 protein | CDR3 DNA
. | . | TRBJ1-3 | 15 | TRBV6-5 | CASSYSGDTGNTIYF | TGTGCCAGCAGTTACTCAGGGGACACGGGAAACACCATATATTTT
. | . | TRBJ2-2 | 15 | TRBV5-6 | CASSRWSGNTGELFF | TGTGCCAGCAGCCGCTGGTCGGGGAACACCGGGGAGCTGTTTTTT
. | . | TRBJ1-3 | 15 | TRBV6-1 | CASSEADRIANTIYF | TGTGCCAGCAGTGAAGCGGACAGAATTGCAAACACCATATATTTT
. | TRBD2 | TRBJ2-6 | 14 | TRBV18 | CATGGSSGANVLTF | TGTGCCACGGGAGGCAGCTCTGGGGCCAACGTCCTGACTTTC
once | TRBD1 | TRBJ1-5 | 15 | TRBV30 | CAWSLRGLSFQPQHF | TGTGCCTGGAGCCTCAGGGGGCTAAGCTTCCAGCCCCAGCATTTT
. | . | TRBJ1-1 | 13 | TRBV28 | CASTRSGSTEAFF | TGTGCCAGCACCCGGAGTGGGTCCACTGAAGCTTTCTTT
. | TRBD1 | TRBJ1-5 | 11 | TRBV20-1 | CSARGTGASHF | TGCAGTGCCCGGGGGACAGGGGCGTCGCATTTT
once | . | TRBJ2-1 | 13 | TRBV11-2 | CASRSGGHSEQFF | TGTGCCAGCAGGTCCGGGGGGCATAGTGAGCAGTTCTTC
. | . | TRBJ2-3 | 12 | TRBV16 | CASRLGRDTQYF | TGTGCCAGCAGACTGGGGAGAGATACGCAGTATTTT
few | TRBD1 | TRBJ1-5 | 17 | TRBV27 | CARYLGTGELSNQPQHF | TGTGCCAGGTACTTAGGGACAGGGGAATTGAGCAATCAGCCCCAGCATTTT
. | TRBD1 | TRBJ2-7 | 17 | TRBV28 | CASSYEKFRDRTYEQYF | TGTGCCAGCAGCTATGAGAAGTTCCGGGACAGGACCTACGAGCAGTACTTC
. | TRBD2 | TRBJ2-5 | 13 | TRBV10-3 | CATGLAGEETQYF | TGTGCCACCGGACTAGCGGGAGAAGAGACCCAGTACTTC
. | . | TRBJ1-5 | 13 | TRBV28 | CATEDFSNQPQHF | TGTGCCACCGAAGACTTTAGCAATCAGCCCCAGCATTTT
. | . | TRBJ1-1 | 18 | TRBV3-1/TRBV3-2 | CASSQDLQGRTMNTEAFF | TGTGCCAGCAGCCAAGATCTTCAGGGCCGTACGATGAACACTGAAGCTTTCTTT
. | TRBD2 | TRBJ2-3 | 18 | TRBV10-3 | CAISEKREGPYSTDTQYF | TGTGCCATCAGTGAAAAGCGGGAGGGTCCTTACAGCACAGATACGCAGTATTTT
once | TRBD1 | TRBJ2-4 | 15 | TRBV19 | CASSGQGTAKNIQYF | TGTGCCAGTAGTGGACAGGGGACCGCCAAAAACATTCAGTACTTC
. | . | TRBJ2-2 | 13 | TRBV6-6 | CASSRLATGELFF | TGTGCCAGCAGTCGACTCGCGACCGGGGAGCTGTTTTTT
. | . | TRBJ2-1 | 13 | TRBV24-1 | CATSDLTFGEQFF | TGTGCCACCAGTGATTTAACGTTCGGTGAGCAGTTCTTC